This entry lists 2 T cell receptor beta chains sequenced from one sample in a study of blood T cell repertoires in COVID-19. The data were produced by immunoSEQ multiplex PCR, yet TCRdb's version contains in-frame clones alone and is incomplete. The table includes 240,000 or so clones, around 83% detected once. The sample consisted of peripheral blood. The receptors here all came from a woman aged 80 or older with acute or convalescent COVID-19.

The chain has TRBV2 and TRBJ2-7, with D tentatively TRBD2 (5 bases). V was shortened by 3 bases and J by 7 bases, with 13 bases between the two germline ends. Germline V gene lookup returns CDR1 SNHLY and CDR2 FYNNEI. The CDR3 consists of 13 residues. CDR3 DNA sequence: TGTGCCAGCAGTGAGAGGGTAGGCGGGGAGCAGTACTTC. Encoded protein: CASSERVGGEQYF.

Only a few counts were recorded for this clone. The V gene is TRBV27, the J gene TRBJ1-1; D is perhaps TRBD1 (5 bases). This CDR3 region has 14 residues. Trimming took off 2 bases at V and 5 bases at J, with 12 bases between the two ends. Germline loops: CDR1 MNHEY, CDR2 SMNVEV (reference sequence). CDR3 region: CASSLIGAGTEAFF. The CDR3, as DNA: TGTGCCAGCAGTTTAATAGGGGCAGGGACTGAAGCTTTCTTT.